This TCR beta chain was retrieved from a study of blood T cell repertoires in COVID-19. Study information: The study drew acute and convalescent COVID-19 samples from the United States, Italy and Spain. The analysed material was cDNA or gDNA that came from T cells, B-cell-depleted T cells, or PBMCs.

As originally analysed: Estimation of nucleated cell counts was performed using reference gene primer amplification. Method: immunoSEQ multiplex PCR; TCRdb's copy keeps in-frame clones and lacks some. From that table come the V and J calls and clone size; the DNA was used to work out D and trimming. This table holds nearly 80,000 clones, approximately 82% found once. This clone was recorded a few times. This CDR3 has 11 amino acids. Germline-derived CDR1 and CDR2 are LGHNT and FRNRAP. The ends were cut back, 8 bases at V and 3 bases at J, with 8 bases in the middle. The source of this sequence is a woman in her 70s with acute or convalescent COVID-19. V usage is TRBV12-5 and J usage is TRBJ2-7; TRBD2 is a possible D gene (5 bases). The sample taken for sequencing was peripheral blood. The CDR3 region is CASRGSYEQYF. As DNA, the CDR3 is TGTGCTAGTCGAGGGAGCTACGAGCAGTACTTC.